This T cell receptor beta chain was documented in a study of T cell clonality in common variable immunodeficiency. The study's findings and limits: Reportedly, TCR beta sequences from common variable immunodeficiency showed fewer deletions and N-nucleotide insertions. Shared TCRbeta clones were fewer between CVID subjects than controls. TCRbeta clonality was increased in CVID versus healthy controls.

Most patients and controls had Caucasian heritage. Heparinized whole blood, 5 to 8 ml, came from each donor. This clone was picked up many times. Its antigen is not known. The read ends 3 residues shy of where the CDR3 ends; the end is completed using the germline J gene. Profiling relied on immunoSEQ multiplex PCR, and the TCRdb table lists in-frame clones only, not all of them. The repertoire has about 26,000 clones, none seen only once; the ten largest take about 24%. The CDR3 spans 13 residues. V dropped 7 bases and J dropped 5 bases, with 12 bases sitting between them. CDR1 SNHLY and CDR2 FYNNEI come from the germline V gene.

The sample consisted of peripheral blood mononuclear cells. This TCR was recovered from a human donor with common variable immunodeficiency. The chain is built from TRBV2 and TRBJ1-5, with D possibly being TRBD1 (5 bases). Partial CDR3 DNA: TGTGCCAGCAATACCCAGGGCTATCAGCCC. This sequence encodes CASNTQGYQP. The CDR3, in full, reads CASNTQGYQPQHF.